The sequence of this T cell receptor beta chain was determined in a study of T cells after yellow fever vaccination. This clonotype was seen a few times. Antigen unknown. One junction end disagrees with the germline gene, perhaps due to a read error. Study-level findings and limits: Post-booster repertoires again held most primary-vaccination clones (about 96% CD4, roughly 90% CD8).

TCRdb fed the 5' RACE reads into MiXCR, producing one record per CDR3 protein. The sample holds 120,000 or so distinct CDR3 sequences; about 15% are singletons and the top ten take around 40%. Germline CDR1 MGHRA, CDR2 YSYEKL. This CDR3 is built from 13 residues. The chain joins TRBV4-1 to TRBJ1-5; D gene uncertain. Sequencing was performed on CD8+ T cells sorted from PBMCs, taken 5 days after the yellow fever booster vaccination. The clonotype comes from a man younger than 35 who received the YFV17D yellow fever vaccine. The CDR3 region is CASSQRENRPQHF. Written as DNA, the CDR3 is TGCGCCAGCAGCCAACGGGAGAATCGGCCCCAGCATTTT.